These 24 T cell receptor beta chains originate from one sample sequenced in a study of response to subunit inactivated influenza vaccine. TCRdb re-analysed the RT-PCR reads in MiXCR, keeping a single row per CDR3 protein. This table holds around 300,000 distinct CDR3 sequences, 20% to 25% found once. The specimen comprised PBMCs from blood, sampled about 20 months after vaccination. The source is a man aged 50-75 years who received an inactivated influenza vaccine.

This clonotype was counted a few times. The CDR3 reads CASSLVSSSGNTIYF. The CDR3 DNA is TGTGCCAGCAGCTTAGTTTCTAGCTCTGGAAACACCATATATTTT. The rearrangement joins TRBV7-2 to TRBJ1-3; D is unclear. Trimming left V 1 base short and J 0 bases short, with 7 bases between. Germline V gives CDR1 SGHTA, CDR2 FQGNSA. CDR3 size: 15 residues. Drawing the rest from reference TRBV7-2 and TRBJ1-3, the complete variable domain is GAGVSQSPSNKVTEKGKDVELRCDPISGHTALYWYRQSLGQGLEFLIYFQGNSAPDKSGLPSDRFSAERTGGSVSTLTIQRTQQEDSAVYLCASSLVSSSGNTIYFGEGSWLTVV.

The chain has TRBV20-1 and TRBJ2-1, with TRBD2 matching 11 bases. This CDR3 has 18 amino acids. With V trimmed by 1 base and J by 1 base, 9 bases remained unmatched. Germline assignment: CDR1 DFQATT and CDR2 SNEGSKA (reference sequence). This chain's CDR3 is CSARGELAGVRSYNEQFF. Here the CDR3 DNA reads TGCAGTGCTAGAGGGGAACTAGCGGGAGTACGTTCCTACAATGAGCAGTTCTTC.

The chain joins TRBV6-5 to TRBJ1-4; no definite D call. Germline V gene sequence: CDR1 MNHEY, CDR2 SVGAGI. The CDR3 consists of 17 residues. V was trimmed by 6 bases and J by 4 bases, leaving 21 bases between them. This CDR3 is CASSHSFTQRSNEKLFF. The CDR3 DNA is TGTGCCAGCAGCCACTCTTTTACACAAAGAAGTAATGAAAAACTGTTTTTT.

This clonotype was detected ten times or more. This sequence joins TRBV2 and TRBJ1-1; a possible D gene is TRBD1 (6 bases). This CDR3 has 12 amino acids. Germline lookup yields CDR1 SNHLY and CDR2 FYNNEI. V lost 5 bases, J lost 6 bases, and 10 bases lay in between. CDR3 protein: CASSRQDSEAFF. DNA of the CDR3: TGTGCCAGCAGTAGACAGGACTCTGAAGCTTTCTTT.

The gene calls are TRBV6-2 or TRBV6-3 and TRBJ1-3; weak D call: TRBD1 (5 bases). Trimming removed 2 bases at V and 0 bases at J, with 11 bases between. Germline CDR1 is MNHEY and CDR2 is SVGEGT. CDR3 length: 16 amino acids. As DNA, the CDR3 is TGTGCCAGCAGTTACGCGGGACTGACCTCTGGAAACACCATATATTTT. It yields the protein CASSYAGLTSGNTIYF.

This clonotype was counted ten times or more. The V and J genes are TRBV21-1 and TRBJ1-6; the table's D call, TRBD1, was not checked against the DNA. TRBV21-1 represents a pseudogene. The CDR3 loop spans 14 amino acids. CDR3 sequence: CASSKTGGYSPLHF. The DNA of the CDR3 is TGTGCCAGCAGCAAAACAGGGGGGTATTCACCCCTCCACTTT.

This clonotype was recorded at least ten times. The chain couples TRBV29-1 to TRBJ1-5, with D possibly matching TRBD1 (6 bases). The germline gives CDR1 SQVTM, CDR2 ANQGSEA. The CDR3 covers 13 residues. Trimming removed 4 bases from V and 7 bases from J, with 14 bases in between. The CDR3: CSVASGARQPQHF. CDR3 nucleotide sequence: TGCAGCGTTGCGTCAGGGGCTAGGCAGCCCCAGCATTTT.

The CDR3 sequence is CSAPSGTGETQYF. The DNA of the CDR3 is TGCAGTGCTCCTAGCGGGACTGGTGAGACCCAGTACTTC. The rearrangement links TRBV20-1 to TRBJ2-5, with 9 bases aligning to TRBD2. The V gene end was trimmed by 5 bases and the J gene end by 5 bases; junction bases not matched to a gene: 6. The CDR3 extends over 13 amino acids. CDR1 is DFQATT and CDR2 is SNEGSKA in the germline V gene (reference sequence).

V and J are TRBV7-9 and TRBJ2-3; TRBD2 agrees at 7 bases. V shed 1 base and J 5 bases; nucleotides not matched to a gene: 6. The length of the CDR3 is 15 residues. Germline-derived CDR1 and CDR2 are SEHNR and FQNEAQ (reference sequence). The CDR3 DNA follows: TGTGCCAGCAGCTTAGGACTAGCAGTCCTAGATACGCAGTATTTT. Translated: CASSLGLAVLDTQYF.

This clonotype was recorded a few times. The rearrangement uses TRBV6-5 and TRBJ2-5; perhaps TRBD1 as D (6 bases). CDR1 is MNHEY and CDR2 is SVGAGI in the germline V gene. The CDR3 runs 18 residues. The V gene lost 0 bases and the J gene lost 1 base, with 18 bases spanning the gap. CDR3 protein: CASSYSTGTHYLQETQYF. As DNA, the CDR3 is TGTGCCAGCAGTTACTCCACCGGGACACACTACCTCCAAGAGACCCAGTACTTC.

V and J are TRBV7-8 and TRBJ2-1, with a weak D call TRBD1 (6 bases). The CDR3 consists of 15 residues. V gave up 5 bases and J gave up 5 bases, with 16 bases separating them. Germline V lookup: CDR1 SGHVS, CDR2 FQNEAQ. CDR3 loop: CASSRFHQGNNEQFF. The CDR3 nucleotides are TGTGCCAGCAGCCGATTTCACCAGGGGAACAATGAGCAGTTCTTC.

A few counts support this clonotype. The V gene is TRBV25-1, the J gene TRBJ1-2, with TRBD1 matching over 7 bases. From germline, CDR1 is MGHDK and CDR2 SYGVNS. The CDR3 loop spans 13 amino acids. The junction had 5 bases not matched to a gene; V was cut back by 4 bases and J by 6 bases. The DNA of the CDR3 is TGTGCCAGCAGTGCAACAGGGGTGCATGGCTACACCTTC. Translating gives CASSATGVHGYTF.

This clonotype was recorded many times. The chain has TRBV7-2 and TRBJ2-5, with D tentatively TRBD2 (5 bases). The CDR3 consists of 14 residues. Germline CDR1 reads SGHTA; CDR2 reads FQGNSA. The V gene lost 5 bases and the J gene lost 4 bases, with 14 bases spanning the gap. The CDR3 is CASSTPGFGETQYF. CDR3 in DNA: TGTGCCAGCAGCACACCGGGGTTCGGAGAGACCCAGTACTTC.

CDR3 protein: CASSQGLAIIYEQYF. The CDR3 DNA is TGTGCCAGCAGCCAAGGATTAGCAATTATCTACGAGCAGTACTTC. The rearrangement uses TRBV3-1 and TRBJ2-7; no clear D gene. This CDR3 has 15 residues. V gave up 1 base and J gave up 3 bases, with 13 bases separating them. CDR1 and CDR2 from the germline V gene are LGHDT and YNNKEL (reference sequence).

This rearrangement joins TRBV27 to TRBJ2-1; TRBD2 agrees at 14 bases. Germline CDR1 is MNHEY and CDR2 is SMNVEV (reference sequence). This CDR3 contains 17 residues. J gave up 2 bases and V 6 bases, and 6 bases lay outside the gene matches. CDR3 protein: CASSGLAGGPPYNEQFF. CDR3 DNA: TGTGCCAGCAGCGGACTAGCGGGAGGCCCCCCCTACAATGAGCAGTTCTTC.

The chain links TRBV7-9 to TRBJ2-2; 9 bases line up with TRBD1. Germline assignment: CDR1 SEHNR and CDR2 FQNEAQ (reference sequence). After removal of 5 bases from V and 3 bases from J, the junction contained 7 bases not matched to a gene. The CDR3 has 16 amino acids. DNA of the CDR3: TGTGCCAGCAGCCCGAGCGGGACAGGGTACACCGGGGAGCTGTTTTTT. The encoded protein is CASSPSGTGYTGELFF.

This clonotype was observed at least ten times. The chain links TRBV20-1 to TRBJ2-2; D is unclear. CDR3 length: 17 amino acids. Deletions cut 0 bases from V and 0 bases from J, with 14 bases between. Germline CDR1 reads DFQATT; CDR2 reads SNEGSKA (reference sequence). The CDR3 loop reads CSARDTRRLANTGELFF. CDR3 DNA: TGCAGTGCTAGAGATACAAGGAGACTCGCGAACACCGGGGAGCTGTTTTTT.

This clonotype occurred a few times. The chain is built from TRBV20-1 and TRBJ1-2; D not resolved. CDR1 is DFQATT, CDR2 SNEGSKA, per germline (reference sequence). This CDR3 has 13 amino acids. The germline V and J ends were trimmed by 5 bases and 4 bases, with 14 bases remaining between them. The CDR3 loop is CSADPVVIYGYTF. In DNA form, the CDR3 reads TGCAGTGCTGACCCAGTGGTAATCTATGGCTACACCTTC.

CDR3 DNA: TGCAGTGCTGGAACGGGACAGGCGAACACTGAAGCTTTCTTT. Translation gives CSAGTGQANTEAFF. The genes are TRBV20-1 and TRBJ1-1, with 8 nucleotides matching TRBD1. Germline loops: CDR1 DFQATT, CDR2 SNEGSKA (reference sequence). The length of the CDR3 is 14 residues. V was clipped by 5 bases and J by 1 base; unmatched bases: 6.

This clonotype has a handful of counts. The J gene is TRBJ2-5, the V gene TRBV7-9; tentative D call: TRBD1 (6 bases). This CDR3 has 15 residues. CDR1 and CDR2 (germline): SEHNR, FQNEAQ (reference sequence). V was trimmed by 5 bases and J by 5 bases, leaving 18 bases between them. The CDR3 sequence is CASSPGGGLGETQYF. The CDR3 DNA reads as TGTGCCAGCAGCCCTGGTGGGGGCCTTGGGGAGACCCAGTACTTC.

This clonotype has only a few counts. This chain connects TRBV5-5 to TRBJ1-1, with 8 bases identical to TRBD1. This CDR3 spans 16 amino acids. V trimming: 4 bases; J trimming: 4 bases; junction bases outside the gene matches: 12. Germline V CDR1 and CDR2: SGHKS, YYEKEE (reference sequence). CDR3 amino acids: CASSPGTTGGSTEAFF. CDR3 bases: TGTGCCAGCAGCCCCGGGACCACAGGGGGAAGCACTGAAGCTTTCTTT.

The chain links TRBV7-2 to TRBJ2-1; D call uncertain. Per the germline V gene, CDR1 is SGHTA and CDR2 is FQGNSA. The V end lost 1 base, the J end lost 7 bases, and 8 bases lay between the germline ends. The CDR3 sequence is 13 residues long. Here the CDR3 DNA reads TGTGCCAGCAGCTTAGTCAAAGAGAATGAGCAGTTCTTC. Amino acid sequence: CASSLVKENEQFF.

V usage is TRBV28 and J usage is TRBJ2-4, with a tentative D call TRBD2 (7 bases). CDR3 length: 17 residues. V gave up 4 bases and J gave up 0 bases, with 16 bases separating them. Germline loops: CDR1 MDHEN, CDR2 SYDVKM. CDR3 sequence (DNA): TGTGCCAGCAGTTGGGGAGGGGGACTTCTAGCCAAAAACATTCAGTACTTC. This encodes CASSWGGGLLAKNIQYF.

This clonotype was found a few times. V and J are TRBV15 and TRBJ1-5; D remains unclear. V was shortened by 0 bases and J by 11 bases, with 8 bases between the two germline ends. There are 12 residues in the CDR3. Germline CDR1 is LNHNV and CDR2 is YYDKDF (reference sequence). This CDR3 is CATSRDSGSQHF. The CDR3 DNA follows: TGTGCCACCAGCAGAGATTCGGGTTCCCAGCATTTT.